The clone carrying this T cell receptor (beta chain) was seen only a few times. Its antigen is undetermined. Unique molecular identifiers had been added to the TCR beta cDNA libraries. Using its own MiXCR run on the PCR reads, TCRdb lists one record per CDR3 protein. The data show 450,000 or so distinct CDR3 sequences, 45% seen once. The data derive from a study of post-analysis software for immune sequencing data. Whole-study results and caveats: A significant reduction in normalized Chao1 diversity was observed in multiple sclerosis patients versus controls. Four or five TRBV segments were significantly more frequent in patients than in controls. TRBV5-6, TRBV5-1 and TRBV20-1 were among these segments. Analysis by F measure revealed that same-batch samples clustered strongly together.

Germline CDR1 SQVTM, CDR2 ANQGSEA. CDR3 length: 14 residues. V was pared by 7 bases and J by 8 bases, with 12 bases of the junction left unmatched. The sequence came from a girl aged 10 to 17 with multiple sclerosis. Sequenced: blood. The gene calls are TRBV29-1 and TRBJ1-2; 11 nucleotides align to TRBD1. In DNA form, the CDR3 reads TGCAGCGCCGGGACAGGGGGGTCGCATGGGGGCTACACCTTC. Translating it yields CSAGTGGSHGGYTF.